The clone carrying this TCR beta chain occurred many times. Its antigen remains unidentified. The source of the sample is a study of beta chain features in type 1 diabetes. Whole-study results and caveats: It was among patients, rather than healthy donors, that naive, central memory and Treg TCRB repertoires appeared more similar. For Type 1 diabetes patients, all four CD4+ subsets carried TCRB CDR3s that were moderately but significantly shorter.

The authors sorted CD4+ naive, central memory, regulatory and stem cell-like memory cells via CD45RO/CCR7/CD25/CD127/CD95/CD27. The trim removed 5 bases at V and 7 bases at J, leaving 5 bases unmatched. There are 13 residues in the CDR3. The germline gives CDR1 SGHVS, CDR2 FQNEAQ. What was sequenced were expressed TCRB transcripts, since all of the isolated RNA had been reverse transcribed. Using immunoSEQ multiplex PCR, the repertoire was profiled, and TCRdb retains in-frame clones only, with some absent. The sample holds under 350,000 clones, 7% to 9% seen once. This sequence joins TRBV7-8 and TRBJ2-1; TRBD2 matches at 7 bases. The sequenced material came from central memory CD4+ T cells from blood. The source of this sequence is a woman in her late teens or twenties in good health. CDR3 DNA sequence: TGTGCCAGCAGCCTAAAACTAGCGAATGAGCAGTTCTTC. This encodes CASSLKLANEQFF.